A selection of T cell receptor beta chains follows, all from one sample in a study of T cell changes during pregnancy in multiple sclerosis. The assay was immunoSEQ multiplex PCR, and TCRdb's table has in-frame clones only and misses some. The table includes 7,500 to 9,500 clones, 87% detected once. Material: CD8+ T cells from peripheral blood mononuclear cells, obtained in the first trimester of pregnancy. These receptors originate from a female donor in good health, enrolled as a control in a pregnancy study. The CDR3 runs from the conserved cysteine through the conserved F or W. D genes are given only for firm matches.

D gene	V gene	J gene	CDR3 length	CDR3 DNA	CDR3 protein
-	TRBV2	TRBJ2-5	16	TGTGCCAGCCTCGATACCCACGATGGGACAACAGAGACCCAGTACTTC	CASLDTHDGTTETQYF
TRBD1	TRBV28	TRBJ1-3	14	TGTGCCAGCAGCAGGGGGTTTTCTGGAAACACCATATATTTT	CASSRGFSGNTIYF
-	TRBV5-1	TRBJ1-3	18	TGCGCCAGCAGCCTGGATCCCCAGGGGCCGTTCTCTGGAAACACCATATATTTT	CASSLDPQGPFSGNTIYF
TRBD2	TRBV6-4	TRBJ2-3	15	TGTGCCAGCAGCCCCGGGACTAGCGGGACAGATACGCAGTATTTT	CASSPGTSGTDTQYF
TRBD1	TRBV5-5	TRBJ2-7	13	TGTGCCAGCAGCTCTCAGGGGGCCTACGAGCAGTACTTC	CASSSQGAYEQYF
-	TRBV7-2	TRBJ1-3	16	TGTGCCAGCAGCTTAGCGGGCCAGGCAAACGGAAACACCATATATTTT	CASSLAGQANGNTIYF
TRBD1	TRBV7-3	TRBJ2-5	15	TGTGCCAGCAGCTTAGACGGGACAGGGCCAGAGACCCAGTACTTC	CASSLDGTGPETQYF
-	TRBV27	TRBJ1-2	15	TGTGCCAGCAGTTTCGGTAGTGGCCCGGGGTATGGCTACACCTTC	CASSFGSGPGYGYTF
-	TRBV7-6	TRBJ2-7	16	TGTGCCAGCAGCTCCTCGATCCCGGCCCCCCACTACGAGCAGTACTTC	CASSSSIPAPHYEQYF
TRBD1	TRBV11-2	TRBJ2-5	16	TGTGCCAGCAGCACCTGGGGACAGGGGCTGTGGGAGACCCAGTACTTC	CASSTWGQGLWETQYF
-	TRBV19	TRBJ2-3	17	TGTGCCAGTAGTGTCCCCCCTAAAACTTCTAGCACAGATACGCAGTATTTT	CASSVPPKTSSTDTQYF
TRBD1	TRBV30	TRBJ1-2	13	TGTGCCTGGAGTCCGGACAGGGTAGCCGGCTACACCTTC	CAWSPDRVAGYTF
-	TRBV11-2	TRBJ2-7	16	TGTGCCAGCAGGGACGAGACGGGATCAACCTTTTGGGAGCAGTACTTC	CASRDETGSTFWEQYF
TRBD2	TRBV7-6	TRBJ2-5	15	TGTGCCAGCAGCATCAGAAGCGGGAGCGGGGAGACCCAGTACTTC	CASSIRSGSGETQYF
-	TRBV5-1	TRBJ2-1	16	TGCGCCAGCAGCTCTTCTAGGGGAAGCTCCTACAATGAGCAGTTCTTC	CASSSSRGSSYNEQFF
TRBD2	TRBV9	TRBJ2-7	15	TGTGCCAGCAGCGATAGCGGGAATACCTCCTACGAGCAGTACTTC	CASSDSGNTSYEQYF
TRBD2	TRBV28	TRBJ2-3	16	TGTGCCAGCAGTTTTCGTAGCGGGGGTCCCCTGGATACGCAGTATTTT	CASSFRSGGPLDTQYF
TRBD2	TRBV19	TRBJ2-4	16	TGTGCCAGTAGCCCCTTGGCGGGGGGACTACAAAGCATTCAGTACTTC	CASSPLAGGLQSIQYF
TRBD1	TRBV7-9	TRBJ2-1	15	TGTGCCAGCAGCTCGGGACAGGGGGCTGGCAATGAGCAGTTCTTC	CASSSGQGAGNEQFF
TRBD2	TRBV9	TRBJ2-2	12	TGTGCCAGCTCGAGCGGGAGCCGGGAGCTGTTTTTT	CASSSGSRELFF